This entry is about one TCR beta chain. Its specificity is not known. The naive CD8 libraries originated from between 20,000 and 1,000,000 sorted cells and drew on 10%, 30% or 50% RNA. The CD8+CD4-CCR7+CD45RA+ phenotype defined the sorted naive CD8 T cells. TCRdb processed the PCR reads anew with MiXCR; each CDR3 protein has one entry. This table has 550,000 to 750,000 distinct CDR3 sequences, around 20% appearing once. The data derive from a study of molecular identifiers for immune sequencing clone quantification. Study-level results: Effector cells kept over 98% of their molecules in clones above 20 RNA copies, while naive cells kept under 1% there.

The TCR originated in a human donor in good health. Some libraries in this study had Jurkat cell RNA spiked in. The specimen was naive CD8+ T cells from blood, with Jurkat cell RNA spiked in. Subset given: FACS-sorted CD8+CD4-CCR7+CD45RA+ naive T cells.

The CDR3 coding sequence is TGCGCCAGCAGCCAAGAGGCGGGAGGGACGTATGAGCAGTTCTTC. Amino acid sequence: CASSQEAGGTYEQFF. V usage is TRBV4-3 and J usage is TRBJ2-1; 9 bases align to TRBD2. Germline V CDR1 and CDR2: LGHNA, YSLEER. This CDR3 is 15 amino acids long. The J segment lost 8 bases and the V segment lost 0 bases, leaving 5 bases of the junction unmatched.